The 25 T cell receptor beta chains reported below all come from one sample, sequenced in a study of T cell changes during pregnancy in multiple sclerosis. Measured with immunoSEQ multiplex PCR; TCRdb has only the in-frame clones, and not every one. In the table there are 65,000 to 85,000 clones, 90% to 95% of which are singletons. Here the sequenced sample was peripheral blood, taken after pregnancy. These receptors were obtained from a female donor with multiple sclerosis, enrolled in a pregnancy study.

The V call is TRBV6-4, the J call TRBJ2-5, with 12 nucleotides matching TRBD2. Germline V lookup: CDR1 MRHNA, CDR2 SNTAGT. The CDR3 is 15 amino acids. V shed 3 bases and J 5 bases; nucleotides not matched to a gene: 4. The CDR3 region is CASSETSGSYETQYF. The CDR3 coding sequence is TGTGCCAGCAGTGAGACTAGCGGGAGTTATGAGACCCAGTACTTC.

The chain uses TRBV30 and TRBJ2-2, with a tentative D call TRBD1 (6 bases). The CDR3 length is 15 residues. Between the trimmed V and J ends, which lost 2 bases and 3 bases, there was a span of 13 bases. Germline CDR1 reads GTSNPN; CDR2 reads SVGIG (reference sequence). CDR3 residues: CAWSPSDRDTGELFF. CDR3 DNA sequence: TGTGCCTGGAGTCCATCGGACAGAGACACCGGGGAGCTGTTTTTT.

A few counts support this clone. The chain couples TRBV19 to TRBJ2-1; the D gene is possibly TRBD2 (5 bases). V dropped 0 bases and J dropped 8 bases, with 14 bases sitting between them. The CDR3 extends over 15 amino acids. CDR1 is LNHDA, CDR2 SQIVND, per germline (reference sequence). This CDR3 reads CASSIDAPGMDEQFF. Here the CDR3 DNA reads TGTGCCAGTAGTATAGATGCCCCGGGGATGGATGAGCAGTTCTTC. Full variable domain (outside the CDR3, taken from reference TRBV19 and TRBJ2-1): DGGITQSPKYLFRKEGQNVTLSCEQNLNHDAMYWYRQDPGQGLRLIYYSQIVNDFQKGDIAEGYSVSREKKESFPLTVTSAQKNPTAFYLCASSIDAPGMDEQFFGPGTRLTVL.

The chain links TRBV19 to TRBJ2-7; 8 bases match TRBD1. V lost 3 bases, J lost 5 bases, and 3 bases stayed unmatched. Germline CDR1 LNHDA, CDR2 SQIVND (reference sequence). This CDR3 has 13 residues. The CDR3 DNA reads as TGTGCCAGTAGTATGGCACAGGGGGACGAGCAGTACTTC. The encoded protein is CASSMAQGDEQYF.

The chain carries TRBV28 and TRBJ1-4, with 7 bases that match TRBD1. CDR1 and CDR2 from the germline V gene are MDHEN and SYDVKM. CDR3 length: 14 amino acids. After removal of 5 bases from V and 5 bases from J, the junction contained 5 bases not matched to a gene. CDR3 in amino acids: CASSPTGLNEKLFF. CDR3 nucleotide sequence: TGTGCCAGCAGTCCGACAGGGTTAAATGAAAAACTGTTTTTT.

In DNA, the CDR3 is TGCAGCGTTGAAGTAGAATATTTCGGGTTCTATGGCTACACCTTC. Amino acid sequence: CSVEVEYFGFYGYTF. V usage is TRBV29-1 and J usage is TRBJ1-2; the D is unclear. This CDR3 has 15 amino acids. Germline values: CDR1 SQVTM, CDR2 ANQGSEA. With 1 base removed from V and 4 bases from J, the gap between germline ends came to 16 bases. The full variable domain, its missing parts supplied by reference TRBV29-1 and TRBJ1-2, is SAVISQKPSRDICQRGTSLTIQCQVDSQVTMMFWYRQQPGQSLTLIATANQGSEATYESGFVIDKFPISRPNLTFSTLTVSNMSPEDSSIYLCSVEVEYFGFYGYTFGSGTRLTVV.

The CDR3 DNA reads as TGTGCCAGCTCACCACCGTCGGGGTTAGACAATGAGCAGTTCTTC. Its translation is CASSPPSGLDNEQFF. This chain connects TRBV18 to TRBJ2-1, with D perhaps TRBD2 (5 bases). This CDR3 region has 15 residues. From germline, CDR1 is KGHSH and CDR2 LQKENI. Trimming left V 0 bases short and J 5 bases short, with 11 bases between.

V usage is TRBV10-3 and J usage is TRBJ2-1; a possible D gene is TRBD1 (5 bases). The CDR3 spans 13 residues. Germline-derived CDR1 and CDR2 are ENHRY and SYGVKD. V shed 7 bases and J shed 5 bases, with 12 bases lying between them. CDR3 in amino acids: CAITDKDNNEQFF. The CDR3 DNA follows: TGTGCCATCACCGACAAGGACAACAATGAGCAGTTCTTC.

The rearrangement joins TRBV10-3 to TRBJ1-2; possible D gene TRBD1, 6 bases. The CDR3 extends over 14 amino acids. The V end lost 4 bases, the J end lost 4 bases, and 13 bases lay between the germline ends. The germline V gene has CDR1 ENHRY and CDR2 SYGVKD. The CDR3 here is CAISGGRGAYGYTF. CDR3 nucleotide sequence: TGTGCCATCAGTGGAGGCAGGGGCGCCTATGGCTACACCTTC.

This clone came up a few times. The CDR3, as DNA: TGTGCCAGCAGCCAGGCGGTGCTAGCGGGGGTCACAGATACGCAGTATTTT. Translated: CASSQAVLAGVTDTQYF. J is TRBJ2-3 and V is TRBV4-2, with 10 bases lining up with TRBD2. CDR3 size: 17 residues. CDR1 and CDR2 (germline): LGHNA, YNFKEQ. Trimming at V came to 3 bases and at J to 2 bases, leaving 8 bases not matched to a gene.

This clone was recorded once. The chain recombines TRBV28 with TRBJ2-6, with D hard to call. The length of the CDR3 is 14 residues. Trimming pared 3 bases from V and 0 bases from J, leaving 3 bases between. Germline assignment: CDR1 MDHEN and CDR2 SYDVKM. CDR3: CASSFHSGANVLTF. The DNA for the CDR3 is TGTGCCAGCAGTTTCCACTCTGGGGCCAACGTCCTGACTTTC. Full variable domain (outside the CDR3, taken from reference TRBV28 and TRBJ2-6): DVKVTQSSRYLVKRTGEKVFLECVQDMDHENMFWYRQDPGLGLRLIYFSYDVKMKEKGDIPEGYSVSREKKERFSLILESASTNQTSMYLCASSFHSGANVLTFGAGSRLTVL.

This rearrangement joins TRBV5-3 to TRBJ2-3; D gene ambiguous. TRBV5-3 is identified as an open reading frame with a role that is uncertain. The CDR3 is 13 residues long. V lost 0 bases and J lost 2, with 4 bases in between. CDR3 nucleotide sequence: TGTGCCAGAAGCTTGGTTTACACAGATACGCAGTATTTT. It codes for CARSLVYTDTQYF.

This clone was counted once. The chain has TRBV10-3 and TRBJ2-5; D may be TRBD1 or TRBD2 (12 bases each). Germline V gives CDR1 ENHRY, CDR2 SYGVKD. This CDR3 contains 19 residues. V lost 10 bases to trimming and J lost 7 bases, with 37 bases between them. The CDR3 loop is CATGTGGDGLAGIPRTQYF. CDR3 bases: TGTGCCACCGGGACAGGGGGCGACGGACTAGCGGGGATCCCAAGGACCCAGTACTTC.

CDR3 DNA: TGTGCCTGGAGTGTAGCCGGGGCCAACGTCCTGACTTTC. As protein: CAWSVAGANVLTF. This chain uses TRBV30 with TRBJ2-6; D is uncertain. The CDR3 length is 13 residues. Germline V gene sequence: CDR1 GTSNPN, CDR2 SVGIG (reference sequence). V was cut by 0 bases and J by 4 bases, with 4 bases left in between.

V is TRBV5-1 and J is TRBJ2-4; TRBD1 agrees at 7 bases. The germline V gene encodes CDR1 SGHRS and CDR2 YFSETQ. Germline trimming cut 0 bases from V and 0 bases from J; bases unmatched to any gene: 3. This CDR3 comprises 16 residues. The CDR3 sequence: CASSLGQGKAKNIQYF. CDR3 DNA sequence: TGCGCCAGCAGCTTGGGACAGGGAAAAGCCAAAAACATTCAGTACTTC.

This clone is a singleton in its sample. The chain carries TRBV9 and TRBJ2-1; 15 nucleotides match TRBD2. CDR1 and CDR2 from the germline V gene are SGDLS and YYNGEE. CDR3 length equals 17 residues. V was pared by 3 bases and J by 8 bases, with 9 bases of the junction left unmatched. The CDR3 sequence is CASSAGLAGGLIDEQFF. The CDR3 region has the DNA TGTGCCAGCAGCGCGGGACTAGCGGGAGGTTTGATCGATGAGCAGTTCTTC.

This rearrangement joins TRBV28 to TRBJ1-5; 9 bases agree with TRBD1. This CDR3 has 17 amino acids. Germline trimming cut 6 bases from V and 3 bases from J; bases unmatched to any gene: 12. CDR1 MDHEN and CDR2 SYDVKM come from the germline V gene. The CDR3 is CASRGGEGQGYNQPQHF. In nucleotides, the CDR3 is TGTGCCAGCAGGGGTGGGGAGGGACAGGGCTACAATCAGCCCCAGCATTTT. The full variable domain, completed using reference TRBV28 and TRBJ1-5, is DVKVTQSSRYLVKRTGEKVFLECVQDMDHENMFWYRQDPGLGLRLIYFSYDVKMKEKGDIPEGYSVSREKKERFSLILESASTNQTSMYLCASRGGEGQGYNQPQHFGDGTRLSIL.

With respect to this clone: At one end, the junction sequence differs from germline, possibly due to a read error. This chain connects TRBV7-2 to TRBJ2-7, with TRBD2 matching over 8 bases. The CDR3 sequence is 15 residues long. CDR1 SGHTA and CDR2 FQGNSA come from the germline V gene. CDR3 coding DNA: TGTGCCAGCAGCATAGCTAGCGGGTCAGGCTACGAGCAGTACTTC. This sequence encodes CASSIASGSGYEQYF.

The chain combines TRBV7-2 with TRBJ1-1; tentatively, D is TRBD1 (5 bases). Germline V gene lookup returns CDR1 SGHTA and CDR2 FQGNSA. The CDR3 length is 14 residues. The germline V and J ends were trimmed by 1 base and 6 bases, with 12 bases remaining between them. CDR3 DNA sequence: TGTGCCAGCAGCTTAGATCGGGGGTATCCTGAAGCTTTCTTT. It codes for CASSLDRGYPEAFF.

The CDR3 spells CSVRTGGNYGYTF. Written as DNA, the CDR3 is TGCAGCGTCCGGACAGGGGGTAACTATGGCTACACCTTC. The V gene is TRBV29-1, the J gene TRBJ1-2, with TRBD1 matching over 10 bases. Trimming took 6 bases from V and 1 from J; bases not matched to a gene: 2. The CDR3 extends over 13 amino acids. CDR1 SQVTM and CDR2 ANQGSEA come from the germline V gene.

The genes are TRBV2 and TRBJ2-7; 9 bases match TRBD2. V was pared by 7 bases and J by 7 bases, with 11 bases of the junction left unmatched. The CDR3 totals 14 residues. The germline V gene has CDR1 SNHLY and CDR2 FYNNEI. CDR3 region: CASTGGTSYGEQYF. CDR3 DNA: TGTGCCAGCACTGGGGGGACTAGCTATGGGGAGCAGTACTTC.

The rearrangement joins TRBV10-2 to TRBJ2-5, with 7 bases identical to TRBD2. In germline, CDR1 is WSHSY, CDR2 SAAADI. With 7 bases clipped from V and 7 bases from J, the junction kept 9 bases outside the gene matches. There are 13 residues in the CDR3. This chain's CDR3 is CASKKRDLGTQYF. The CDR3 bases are TGCGCCAGCAAGAAGCGGGATCTAGGGACCCAGTACTTC.

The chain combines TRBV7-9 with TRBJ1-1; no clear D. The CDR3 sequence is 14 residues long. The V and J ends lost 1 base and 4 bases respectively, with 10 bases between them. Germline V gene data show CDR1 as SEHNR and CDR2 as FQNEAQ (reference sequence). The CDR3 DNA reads TGTGCCAGCAGCTTAGGAGGGCTCAGCACTGAAGCTTTCTTT. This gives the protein CASSLGGLSTEAFF.

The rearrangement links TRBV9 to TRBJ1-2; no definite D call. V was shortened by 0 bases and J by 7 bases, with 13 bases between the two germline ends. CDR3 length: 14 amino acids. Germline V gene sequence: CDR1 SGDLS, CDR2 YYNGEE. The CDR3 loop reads CASSVVAVSSGYTF. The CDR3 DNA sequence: TGTGCCAGCAGCGTAGTAGCCGTAAGCTCTGGCTACACCTTC.

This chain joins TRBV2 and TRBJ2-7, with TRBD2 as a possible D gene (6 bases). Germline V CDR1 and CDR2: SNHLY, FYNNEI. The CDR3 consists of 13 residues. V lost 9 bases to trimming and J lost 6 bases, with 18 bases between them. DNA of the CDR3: TGTGCCAGAAGGCCGGGAGTATCGGGCGAGCAGTACTTC. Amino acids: CARRPGVSGEQYF. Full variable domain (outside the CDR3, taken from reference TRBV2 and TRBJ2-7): EPEVTQTPSHQVTQMGQEVILRCVPISNHLYFYWYRQILGQKVEFLVSFYNNEISEKSEIFDDQFSVERPDGSNFTLKIRSTKLEDSAMYFCARRPGVSGEQYFGPGTRLTVT.